This section outlines one TCR beta chain sequence together with its context. What it binds is unknown. These data come from a study of T cell responses to AZD1222 COVID-19 vaccine. Findings and limits, study-wide: In the spike-specific TCR repertoire, nearly half reportedly target unmutated variant regions. Baseline serology detected seropositivity in only six AZD1222 recipients.

Looked up from germline, CDR1 is KGHDR and CDR2 is SFDVKD. The CDR3 consists of 13 residues. V gave up 3 bases and J gave up 6 bases, with 8 bases separating them. Produced via immunoSEQ multiplex PCR; TCRdb's table is partial and in-frame only. This sample carries around 150,000 clones, 80% to 95% of them seen once, and the ten largest clones take 3% to 3.5%. The sequence derives from an adult who received the AZD1222 COVID-19 vaccine. The genes are TRBV24-1 and TRBJ2-1; no clear D. Sample: peripheral blood, taken 28 days after the second AZD1222 dose. The CDR3 DNA follows: TGTGCCACCAGTGATATTTCAGGCAATGAGCAGTTCTTC. It is translated as CATSDISGNEQFF.